Shown below are 17 T cell receptor beta chains from a single sample sequenced in a study of human thymus T cells. Thymus tissue was removed during corrective cardiac surgery. The protocol was immunoSEQ multiplex PCR, while the TCRdb copy is restricted to in-frame clones and leaves out a portion. The sample carries some 80,000 clones, roughly 97% recorded once. Sequencing used thymus tissue. The origin of the receptors is a boy in the first two years of life with a congenital heart defect but otherwise immunologically healthy.

The chain links TRBV6-1 to TRBJ1-4; D is ambiguous. The CDR3 consists of 12 residues. Trimming pared 8 bases from V and 5 bases from J, leaving 9 bases between. Looked up from germline, CDR1 is MNHNS and CDR2 is SASEGT. The CDR3 loop is CASFRPNEKLFF. CDR3 DNA sequence: TGTGCCAGCTTCAGACCGAATGAAAAACTGTTTTTT.

V usage is TRBV4-3 and J usage is TRBJ1-1; no reliable D call. V lost 4 bases and J 11 bases, leaving 20 bases between the germline ends. CDR3 size: 14 residues. Per the germline V gene, CDR1 is LGHNA and CDR2 is YSLEER. CDR3 DNA: TGCGCCAGCAGCCCGTATCCCACACTGATGAGGGCTTTCTTT. This encodes CASSPYPTLMRAFF.

This clone showed up just once. This chain uses TRBV29-1 with TRBJ2-5; 11 positions agree with TRBD2. CDR1 and CDR2 (germline): SQVTM, ANQGSEA. This CDR3 is built from 16 residues. J was trimmed by 4 bases and V by 7 bases; bases with no gene match: 14. The chain's CDR3 is CSGEGGSGRATETQYF. CDR3 bases: TGCAGCGGAGAGGGGGGTAGCGGGAGGGCCACAGAGACCCAGTACTTC.

This chain links TRBV27 with TRBJ2-2, with 7 nucleotides matching TRBD2. The CDR3 is 18 amino acids. The V gene end was trimmed by 7 bases and the J gene end by 2 bases; junction bases not matched to a gene: 16. The germline gives CDR1 MNHEY, CDR2 SMNVEV (reference sequence). This chain's CDR3 is CASTPRRDGRPNTGELFF. In nucleotides, the CDR3 is TGTGCCAGCACCCCCAGGAGGGACGGGAGGCCCAACACCGGGGAGCTGTTTTTT.

With respect to this clone: Sequence at one end of the junction differs from germline and may be a read error. V gene TRBV4-1 combines with J gene TRBJ2-2, with 7 bases identical to TRBD2. Germline loops: CDR1 MGHRA, CDR2 YSYEKL. The length of the CDR3 is 15 residues. CDR3 loop: CASSEEASGDGELFF. CDR3 in DNA: TGCGCCAGCAGCGAAGAGGCTAGCGGTGACGGGGAGCTGTTTTTT.

The rearrangement links TRBV5-1 to TRBJ2-3; weak D call: TRBD2 (6 bases). CDR3 length: 16 amino acids. The V gene lost 4 bases and the J gene lost 2 bases, with 17 bases spanning the gap. Per the germline V gene, CDR1 is SGHRS and CDR2 is YFSETQ. The CDR3 sequence: CASSPPRRGFTDTQYF. The CDR3 region has the DNA TGCGCCAGCAGCCCGCCTCGGCGGGGATTCACAGATACGCAGTATTTT. Full variable domain (missing parts from reference TRBV5-1 and TRBJ2-3): KAGVTQTPRYLIKTRGQQVTLSCSPISGHRSVSWYQQTPGQGLQFLFEYFSETQRNKGNFPGRFSGRQFSNSRSEMNVSTLELGDSALYLCASSPPRRGFTDTQYFGPGTRLTVL.

The chain uses TRBV5-1 and TRBJ2-1; TRBD2 aligns across 8 bases. V lost 3 bases to trimming and J lost 3 bases; unmatched junction nucleotides: 2. The CDR3 consists of 14 residues. Germline V CDR1 and CDR2: SGHRS, YFSETQ. CDR3 sequence (DNA): TGCGCCAGCAGCTGGCGGGAGGACTACAATGAGCAGTTCTTC. The encoded protein is CASSWREDYNEQFF.

V and J are TRBV7-2 and TRBJ2-1, with TRBD2 matching 11 bases. V was clipped by 1 base and J by 0 bases; unmatched bases: 8. The CDR3 is 19 amino acids. CDR1 is SGHTA, CDR2 FQGNSA, per germline. The CDR3 protein is CASSLGEGLADISYNEQFF. CDR3 DNA: TGTGCCAGCAGCTTAGGAGAGGGACTAGCGGACATCTCCTACAATGAGCAGTTCTTC.

The rearrangement joins TRBV2 to TRBJ1-6, with 7 bases fitting TRBD1. Germline V gene lookup returns CDR1 SNHLY and CDR2 FYNNEI. The V and J ends lost 6 bases and 7 bases, in that order; junction bases with no gene match: 12. The CDR3 consists of 16 residues. CDR3 in amino acids: CASRGDRQGGNSPLHF. CDR3 DNA sequence: TGTGCCAGCAGAGGGGACCGACAGGGTGGAAATTCACCCCTCCACTTT.

This clone was seen only once. The rearrangement joins TRBV6-5 to TRBJ1-5; tentatively, D is TRBD1 (6 bases). The CDR3 has 14 amino acids. Per the germline V gene, CDR1 is MNHEY and CDR2 is SVGAGI. The germline V and J ends were trimmed by 8 bases and 4 bases, with 15 bases remaining between them. The CDR3 DNA reads as TGTGCCAGCGGGTGGGGGGCTCCTAATCAGCCCCAGCATTTT. It specifies CASGWGAPNQPQHF.

The chain has TRBV10-2 and TRBJ2-7, with 7 bases aligning to TRBD1. Germline V CDR1 and CDR2: WSHSY, SAAADI. The V segment lost 6 bases and the J segment 3 bases; nucleotides outside the gene matches: 26. The CDR3 extends over 20 amino acids. The CDR3 loop reads CASSQFRDRRGRGHFYEQYF. CDR3 nucleotide sequence: TGCGCCAGCAGCCAATTCAGGGACAGACGAGGGAGAGGCCATTTCTACGAGCAGTACTTC.

The V gene is TRBV27, the J gene TRBJ2-2; weak D call: TRBD2 (5 bases). Trimming took 1 base from V and 6 from J, leaving 15 bases between them. CDR3 size: 16 residues. CDR1 and CDR2 (germline): MNHEY, SMNVEV (reference sequence). The CDR3 sequence is CASSLFFLARAGELFF. CDR3 coding DNA: TGTGCCAGCAGTTTATTTTTTCTAGCAAGGGCCGGGGAGCTGTTTTTT.

This chain links TRBV19 with TRBJ2-3; a possible D gene is TRBD1 (6 bases). Trimming took 3 bases from V and 4 from J, leaving 26 bases between them. The CDR3 extends over 19 amino acids. Germline V gene sequence: CDR1 LNHDA, CDR2 SQIVND (reference sequence). The CDR3 loop reads CASSIRQGHCRGHADTQYF. As DNA, the CDR3 is TGTGCCAGTAGTATTAGGCAGGGGCACTGCCGTGGTCACGCAGATACGCAGTATTTT. The full variable domain, rest sourced from reference TRBV19 and TRBJ2-3, is DGGITQSPKYLFRKEGQNVTLSCEQNLNHDAMYWYRQDPGQGLRLIYYSQIVNDFQKGDIAEGYSVSREKKESFPLTVTSAQKNPTAFYLCASSIRQGHCRGHADTQYFGPGTRLTVL.

The chain joins TRBV5-1 to TRBJ2-3; 12 bases map to TRBD1. There are 15 residues in the CDR3. Germline CDR1 is SGHRS and CDR2 is YFSETQ. V lost 0 bases to trimming and J lost 6 bases; unmatched junction nucleotides: 2. This CDR3 reads CASSLAGTGGDTQYF. Written as DNA, the CDR3 is TGCGCCAGCAGCTTGGCCGGGACAGGGGGCGATACGCAGTATTTT. Based on the CDR3 plus reference TRBV5-1 and TRBJ2-3, the full variable domain is KAGVTQTPRYLIKTRGQQVTLSCSPISGHRSVSWYQQTPGQGLQFLFEYFSETQRNKGNFPGRFSGRQFSNSRSEMNVSTLELGDSALYLCASSLAGTGGDTQYFGPGTRLTVL.

The rearrangement links TRBV12-5 to TRBJ1-2; TRBD1 matches at 12 bases. V gave up 5 bases and J gave up 5 bases; unmatched junction bases: 9. CDR1 is LGHNT, CDR2 FRNRAP, per germline. This CDR3 contains 16 residues. CDR3 sequence (DNA): TGTGCTAGTGGTATCCCCGGGACAGGGGGCGGGTATGGCTACACCTTC. This codes for CASGIPGTGGGYGYTF.

This chain uses TRBV21-1 with TRBJ2-6. TRBV21-1 counts as a pseudogene. This CDR3 spans 17 amino acids. The CDR3 sequence: CASTEGQESSGANVLTF. CDR3 coding DNA: TGTGCCAGCACCGAGGGGCAGGAGAGCTCTGGGGCCAACGTCCTGACTTTC.

This chain joins TRBV4-1 and TRBJ2-5; D gene uncertain. CDR1 is MGHRA and CDR2 is YSYEKL in the germline V gene. Trimming cost V 5 bases and J 4 bases, with 5 bases left between them. The CDR3 runs to 11 residues. This CDR3 is CASSIRETQYF. As DNA, the CDR3 is TGCGCCAGCAGCATACGAGAGACCCAGTACTTC.